The 10 T cell receptor beta chains below come from one sample, sequenced in a study of shared clonotypes between healthy human individuals. Profiling relied on immunoSEQ multiplex PCR, and the TCRdb table lists in-frame clones only, not all of them. The table includes 500,000 to 700,000 clones, 85% to 95% detected once. CD45RO-negative cells were positively selected for CCR7, leaving out terminally differentiated effector memory CD45RA+ cells. The material sequenced was naive CD8+ T cells sorted from blood. The receptors come from a woman aged 25 to 39 in good health.

The chain is built from TRBV27 and TRBJ2-1, with TRBD2 matching over 14 bases. V shed 5 bases and J 7 bases; nucleotides not matched to a gene: 7. The CDR3 consists of 16 residues. The germline V gene encodes CDR1 MNHEY and CDR2 SMNVEV (reference sequence). Written as DNA, the CDR3 is TGTGCCAGCAGTCCTCGACTAGCGGGAGGGTTGAATGAGCAGTTCTTC. Translated, it gives CASSPRLAGGLNEQFF.

This chain links TRBV15 with TRBJ2-5, with D possibly being TRBD1 or TRBD2 (5 bases each). The DNA end lines up better with TRBJ2-7; the J call may be wrong. Germline-derived CDR1 and CDR2 are LNHNV and YYDKDF (reference sequence). The CDR3 loop spans 16 amino acids. CDR3 in DNA: TGTGCCACCAGCAGAGTCGGAGGACACGTTCCCTACGAGCAGTACTTC. Protein sequence: CATSRVGGHVPYEQYF.

The rearrangement uses TRBV7-9 and TRBJ2-1, with D uncertain. Per the germline V gene, CDR1 is SEHNR and CDR2 is FQNEAQ (reference sequence). V dropped 5 bases and J dropped 10 bases, with 12 bases sitting between them. The CDR3 totals 12 residues. The CDR3 sequence: CASSGAVVEQFF. CDR3 nucleotide sequence: TGTGCCAGCAGCGGCGCCGTCGTAGAGCAGTTCTTC.

The CDR3 DNA reads TGTGCCAGCAGTTCTACAGGGGGCGACAGGGCTGCTGGAAACACCATATATTTT. Translated: CASSSTGGDRAAGNTIYF. This rearrangement joins TRBV28 to TRBJ1-3; TRBD1 agrees at 9 bases. CDR3 length: 18 amino acids. CDR1 and CDR2 (germline): MDHEN, SYDVKM. J lost 2 bases, V lost 4 bases, and 12 bases had no gene match.

The chain recombines TRBV28 with TRBJ2-7; no definite D call. This CDR3 spans 13 amino acids. Looked up from germline, CDR1 is MDHEN and CDR2 is SYDVKM. V lost 4 bases and J 3 bases, leaving 10 bases between the germline ends. The chain's CDR3 is CASSWGSVYEQYF. CDR3 nucleotide sequence: TGTGCCAGCAGTTGGGGTTCTGTCTACGAGCAGTACTTC.

This clone occurred once. In the same sample, other DNA sequences code for this CDR3. The chain links TRBV5-6 to TRBJ2-5; 11 nucleotides match TRBD1. The J call may not be correct, given that the DNA end is closer to TRBJ2-7. CDR3 length: 14 amino acids. Per the germline V gene, CDR1 is SGHDT and CDR2 is YYEEEE. CDR3 amino acids: CASSPGTGGYEQYF. For the CDR3, the DNA is TGTGCCAGCAGCCCCGGGACAGGGGGATACGAGCAGTACTTC.

This CDR3 is CASSVGSANPYNEQFF. DNA of the CDR3: TGTGCCAGCAGCGTTGGCTCGGCAAACCCCTACAATGAGCAGTTCTTC. The chain carries TRBV9 and TRBJ2-1, with D unclear. The germline gives CDR1 SGDLS, CDR2 YYNGEE. The CDR3 is 16 residues long. The V and J ends lost 2 bases and 2 bases respectively, with 14 bases between them.

The V gene is TRBV15, the J gene TRBJ2-7, with 11 bases lining up with TRBD2. Losses at the gene ends were 0 bases for V and 0 bases for J; bases not matched to a gene: 4. The CDR3 totals 17 residues. Germline loops: CDR1 LNHNV, CDR2 YYDKDF (reference sequence). Written as DNA, the CDR3 is TGTGCCACCAGCAGAGAAGTTGGACTAGCGGGCTCCTACGAGCAGTACTTC. Translation gives CATSREVGLAGSYEQYF.

The chain combines TRBV15 with TRBJ2-1; tentatively, D is TRBD2 (5 bases). Trimming shortened V by 0 bases and J by 8 bases, and 8 bases separated the two germline ends. The CDR3 contains 13 residues. CDR1 is LNHNV and CDR2 is YYDKDF in the germline V gene (reference sequence). CDR3 sequence (DNA): TGTGCCACCAGCAGAGATAGCGAGGATGAGCAGTTCTTC. Residues: CATSRDSEDEQFF.

The V call is TRBV5-8, the J call TRBJ1-1; D call uncertain. V was clipped by 5 bases and J by 11 bases, with 10 bases between them. The V gene's germline CDR1 is SGHTS and CDR2 YDEGEE. The CDR3 has 10 amino acids. For the CDR3, the DNA is TGTGCCAGCAGGGGGAGGGCGGCTTTCTTT. Its protein is CASRGRAAFF.